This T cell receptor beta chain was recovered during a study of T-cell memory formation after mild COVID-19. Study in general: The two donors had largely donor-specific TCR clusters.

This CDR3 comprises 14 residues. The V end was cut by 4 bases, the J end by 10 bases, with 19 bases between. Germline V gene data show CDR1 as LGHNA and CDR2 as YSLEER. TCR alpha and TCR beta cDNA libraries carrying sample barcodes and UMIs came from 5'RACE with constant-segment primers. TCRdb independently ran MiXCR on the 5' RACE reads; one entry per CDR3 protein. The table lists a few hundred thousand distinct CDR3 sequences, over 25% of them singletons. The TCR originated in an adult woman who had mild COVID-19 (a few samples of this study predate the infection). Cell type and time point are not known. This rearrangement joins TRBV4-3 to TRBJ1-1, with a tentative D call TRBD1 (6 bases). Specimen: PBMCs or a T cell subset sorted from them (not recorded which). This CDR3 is CASSPHDLDRGAFF. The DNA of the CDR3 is TGCGCCAGCAGCCCACATGATTTGGACAGAGGAGCTTTCTTT.